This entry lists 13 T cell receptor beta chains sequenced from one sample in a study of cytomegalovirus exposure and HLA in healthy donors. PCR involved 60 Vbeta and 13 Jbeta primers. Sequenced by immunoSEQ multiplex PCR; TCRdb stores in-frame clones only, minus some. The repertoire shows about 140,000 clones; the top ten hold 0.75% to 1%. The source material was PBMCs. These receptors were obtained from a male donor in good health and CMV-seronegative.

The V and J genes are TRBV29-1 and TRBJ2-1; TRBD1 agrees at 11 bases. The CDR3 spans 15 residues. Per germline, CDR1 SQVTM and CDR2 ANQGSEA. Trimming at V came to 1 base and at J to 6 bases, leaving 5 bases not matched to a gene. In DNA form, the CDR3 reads TGCAGCGTTGAAGGGACAGGGGGCGCATTCAATGAGCAGTTCTTC. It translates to CSVEGTGGAFNEQFF.

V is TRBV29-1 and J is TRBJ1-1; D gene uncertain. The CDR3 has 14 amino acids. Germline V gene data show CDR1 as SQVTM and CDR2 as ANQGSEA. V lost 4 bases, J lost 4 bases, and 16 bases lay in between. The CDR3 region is CSVASGRSGTEAFF. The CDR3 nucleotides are TGCAGCGTTGCCAGCGGGAGGTCGGGCACTGAAGCTTTCTTT.

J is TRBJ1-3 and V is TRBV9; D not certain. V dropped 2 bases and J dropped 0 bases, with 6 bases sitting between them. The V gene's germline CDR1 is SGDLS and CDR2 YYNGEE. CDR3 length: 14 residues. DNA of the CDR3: TGTGCCAGCAGCGTTGGTAGCTCTGGAAACACCATATATTTT. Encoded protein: CASSVGSSGNTIYF.

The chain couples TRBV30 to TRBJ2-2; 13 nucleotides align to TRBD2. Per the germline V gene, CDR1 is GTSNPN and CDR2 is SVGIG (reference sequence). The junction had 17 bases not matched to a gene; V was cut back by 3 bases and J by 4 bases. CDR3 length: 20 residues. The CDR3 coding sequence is TGTGCCTGGAGCCCCAGGCCCCTACTAGCGGGGGGGCCAGGCACCGGGGAGCTGTTTTTT. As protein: CAWSPRPLLAGGPGTGELFF.

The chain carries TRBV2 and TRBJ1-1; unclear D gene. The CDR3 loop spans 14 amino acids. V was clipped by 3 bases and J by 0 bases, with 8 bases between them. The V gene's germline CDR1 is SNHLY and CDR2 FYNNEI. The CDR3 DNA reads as TGTGCCAGCAGTGACTCCACTATGAACACTGAAGCTTTCTTT. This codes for CASSDSTMNTEAFF.

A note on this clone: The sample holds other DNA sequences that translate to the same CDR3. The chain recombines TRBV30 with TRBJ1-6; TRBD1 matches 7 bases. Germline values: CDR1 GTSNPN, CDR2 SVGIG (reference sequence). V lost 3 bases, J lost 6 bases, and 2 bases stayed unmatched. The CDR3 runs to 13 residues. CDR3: CAWRPGGNSPLHF. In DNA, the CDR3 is TGTGCCTGGAGACCAGGGGGTAATTCACCCCTCCACTTT.

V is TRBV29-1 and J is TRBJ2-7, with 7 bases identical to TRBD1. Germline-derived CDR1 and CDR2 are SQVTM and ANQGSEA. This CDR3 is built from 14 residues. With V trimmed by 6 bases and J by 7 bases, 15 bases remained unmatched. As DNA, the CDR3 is TGCAGCGTCCTCGGGACAGCGAAAATAGGGGAGCAGTACTTC. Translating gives CSVLGTAKIGEQYF.

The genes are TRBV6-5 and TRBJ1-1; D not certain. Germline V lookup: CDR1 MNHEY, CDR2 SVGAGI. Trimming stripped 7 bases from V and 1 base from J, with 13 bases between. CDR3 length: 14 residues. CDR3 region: CASTGSRPNTEAFF. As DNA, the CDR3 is TGTGCCAGCACCGGGAGCCGACCGAACACTGAAGCTTTCTTT.

The CDR3 DNA reads as TGTGCCAGCCGACTTCGGGGTGAAGGGAACACTGAAGCTTTCTTT. It yields the protein CASRLRGEGNTEAFF. The J gene is TRBJ1-1, the V gene TRBV6-5; D not resolved. V was pared by 8 bases and J by 1 base, with 17 bases between. CDR1 is MNHEY, CDR2 SVGAGI, per germline. This CDR3 is built from 15 residues.

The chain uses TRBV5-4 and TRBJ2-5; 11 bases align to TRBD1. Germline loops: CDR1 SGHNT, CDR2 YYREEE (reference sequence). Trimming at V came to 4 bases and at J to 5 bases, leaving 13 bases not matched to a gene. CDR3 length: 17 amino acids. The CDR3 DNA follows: TGTGCCAGCAGCCCCCGGACAGGGGGCGCAGCCCAGGAGACCCAGTACTTC. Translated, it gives CASSPRTGGAAQETQYF.

The CDR3: CASSSGSSGRTNEQFF. DNA of the CDR3: TGTGCCAGCAGCTCAGGTAGTAGCGGGAGGACCAATGAGCAGTTCTTC. The chain uses TRBV9 and TRBJ2-1; 10 positions agree with TRBD2. V was pared by 4 bases and J by 6 bases, with 10 bases of the junction left unmatched. Germline V lookup: CDR1 SGDLS, CDR2 YYNGEE. The CDR3 is made up of 16 amino acids.

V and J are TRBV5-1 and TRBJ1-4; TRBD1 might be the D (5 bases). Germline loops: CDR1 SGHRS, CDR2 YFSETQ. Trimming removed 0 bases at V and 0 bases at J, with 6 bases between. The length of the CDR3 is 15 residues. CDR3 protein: CASSLGGATNEKLFF. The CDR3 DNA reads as TGCGCCAGCAGCTTGGGGGGGGCAACTAATGAAAAACTGTTTTTT.

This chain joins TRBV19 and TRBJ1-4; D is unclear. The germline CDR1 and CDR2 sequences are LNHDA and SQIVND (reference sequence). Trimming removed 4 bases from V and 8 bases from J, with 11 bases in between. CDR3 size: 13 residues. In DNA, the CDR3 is TGTGCCAGTAGTACAGGTTCTTTGGAAAAACTGTTTTTT. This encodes CASSTGSLEKLFF.